This TCR beta chain was found in a study of early T cells in non-severe SARS-CoV-2 infection. The wider study: The authors sequenced bulk RNA from unsorted whole blood, leaving chains unpaired.

Attached unique molecular identifiers marked individual cDNA molecules. One entry per CDR3 protein results from TCRdb running MiXCR on the 5' RACE reads. This sample has approximately 81,000 distinct CDR3 sequences, with about 6% found just once. CDR1 is SQVTM, CDR2 ANQGSEA, per germline. The CDR3 spans 12 residues. The ends were cut back, 6 bases at V and 5 bases at J, with 10 bases in the middle. Sequenced sample: whole blood. This receptor was obtained from an adult who was a healthcare worker with PCR-confirmed SARS-CoV-2 infection or an uninfected control (not recorded which). This rearrangement joins TRBV29-1 to TRBJ2-2, with unresolved D. CDR3 residues: CSVNSLTGELFF. CDR3 DNA: TGCAGCGTCAACTCACTGACCGGGGAGCTGTTTTTT.